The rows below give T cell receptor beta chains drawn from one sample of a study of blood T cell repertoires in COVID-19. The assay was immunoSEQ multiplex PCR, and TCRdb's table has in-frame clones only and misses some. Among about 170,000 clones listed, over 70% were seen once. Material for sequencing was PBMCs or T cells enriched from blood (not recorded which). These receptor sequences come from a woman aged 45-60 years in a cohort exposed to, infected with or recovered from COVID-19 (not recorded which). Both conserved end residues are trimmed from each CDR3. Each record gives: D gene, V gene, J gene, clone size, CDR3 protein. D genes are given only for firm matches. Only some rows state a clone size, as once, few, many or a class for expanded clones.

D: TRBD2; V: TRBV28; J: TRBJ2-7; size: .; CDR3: ASRRGGVEYEQY
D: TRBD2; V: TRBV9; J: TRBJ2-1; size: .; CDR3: ASSLRPTSGSSNEQF
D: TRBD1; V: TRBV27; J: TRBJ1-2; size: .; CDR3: ASSGQGLLGGYT
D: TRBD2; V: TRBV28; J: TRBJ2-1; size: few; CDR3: AGHSGTNNEQF
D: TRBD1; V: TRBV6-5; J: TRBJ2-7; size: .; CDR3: ASSRDRDYEQY
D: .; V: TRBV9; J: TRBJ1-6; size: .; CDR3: ASSVAWQVDSPLH
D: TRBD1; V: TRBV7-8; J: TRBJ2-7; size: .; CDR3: ASSLAGTGLYEQY
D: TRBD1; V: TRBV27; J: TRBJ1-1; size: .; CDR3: ASSRWDSPAEAF
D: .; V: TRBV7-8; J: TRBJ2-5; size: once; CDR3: ASSDGTSQETQY
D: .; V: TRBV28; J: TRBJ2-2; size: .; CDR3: ASIPPGNTGELF
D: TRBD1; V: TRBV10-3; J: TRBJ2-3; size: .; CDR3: AISTGESTDTQY
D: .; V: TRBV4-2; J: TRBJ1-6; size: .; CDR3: ASSQESMRGLAYNSPLH
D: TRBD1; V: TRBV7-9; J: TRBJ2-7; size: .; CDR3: ASSSGGSLEQY
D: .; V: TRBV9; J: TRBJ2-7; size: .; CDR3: ASSVAGREQY
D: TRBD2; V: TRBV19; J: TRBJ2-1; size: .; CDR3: ASSIAGGQNEQF
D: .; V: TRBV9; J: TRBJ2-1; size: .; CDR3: ASSPRQSSYNEQF
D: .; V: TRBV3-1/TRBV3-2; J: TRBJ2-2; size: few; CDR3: ASSQGLEYPQGTGELF
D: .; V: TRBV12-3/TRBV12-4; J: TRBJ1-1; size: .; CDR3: ASSFQGTEAF
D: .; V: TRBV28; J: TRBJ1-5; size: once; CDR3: ASSLLGRGASSNQPQH
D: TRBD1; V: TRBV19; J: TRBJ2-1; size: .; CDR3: ASSLLTGDSYNEQF
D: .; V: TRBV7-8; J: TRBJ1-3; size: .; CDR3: ASSWGEESHSGNTIY
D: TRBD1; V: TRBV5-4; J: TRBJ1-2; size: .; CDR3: ASSFGDRDYGYT
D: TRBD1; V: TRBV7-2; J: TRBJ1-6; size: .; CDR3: ASSLGQGASKSPLH
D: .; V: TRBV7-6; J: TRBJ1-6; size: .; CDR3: ASSDSSYNSPLH
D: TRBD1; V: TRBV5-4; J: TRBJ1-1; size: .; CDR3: ASSLSPLFETGAVGI
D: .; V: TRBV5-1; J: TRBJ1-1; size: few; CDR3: ASSRQGDTEAF
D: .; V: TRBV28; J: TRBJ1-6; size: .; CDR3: ASSPGLSGPLH
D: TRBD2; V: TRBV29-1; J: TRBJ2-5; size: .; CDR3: SATLAIETQY
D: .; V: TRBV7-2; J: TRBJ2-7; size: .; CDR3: ASSLGGSNYEQY
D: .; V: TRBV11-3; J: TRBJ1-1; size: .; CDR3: ASSMDRRTEAF
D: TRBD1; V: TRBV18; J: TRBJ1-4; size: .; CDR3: ASSPVTGGGVEKLF
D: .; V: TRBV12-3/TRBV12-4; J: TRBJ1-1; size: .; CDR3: ASSSQGNTEAF
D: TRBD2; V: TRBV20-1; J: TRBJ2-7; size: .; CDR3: SASGGGYEQY
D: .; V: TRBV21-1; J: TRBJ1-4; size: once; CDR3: ASSIYRDREANEKLF
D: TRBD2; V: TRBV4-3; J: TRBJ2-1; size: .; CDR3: ASSPSERGNYNEQF
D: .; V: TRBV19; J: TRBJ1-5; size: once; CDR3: ASTLYSGFQPQH
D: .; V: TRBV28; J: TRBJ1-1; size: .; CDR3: ASSPGGFTEAF
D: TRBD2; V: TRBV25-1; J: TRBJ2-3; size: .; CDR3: ASSSGTSGFSTDTQY
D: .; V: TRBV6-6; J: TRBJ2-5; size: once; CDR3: ASSYSGFGETQY
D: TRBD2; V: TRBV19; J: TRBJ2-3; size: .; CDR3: ASSPGWTQRGGWYTQY
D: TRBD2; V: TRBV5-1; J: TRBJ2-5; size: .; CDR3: ASSPAAGVGETQY
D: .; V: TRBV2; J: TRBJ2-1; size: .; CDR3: ASGIGGINEQF
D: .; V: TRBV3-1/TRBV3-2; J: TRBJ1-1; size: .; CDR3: ASSFPGAGRTEAF
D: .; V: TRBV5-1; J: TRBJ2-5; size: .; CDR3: ASSLTDNGEERWETQY
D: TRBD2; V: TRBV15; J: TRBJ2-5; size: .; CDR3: ATSRDLGEGETQY
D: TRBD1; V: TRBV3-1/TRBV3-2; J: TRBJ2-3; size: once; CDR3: ASSQADREDTQY
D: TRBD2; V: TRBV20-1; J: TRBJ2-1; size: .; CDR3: SASVAGRARYNEQF
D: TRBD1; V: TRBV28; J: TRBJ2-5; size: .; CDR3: ASSPPDRGLETQY
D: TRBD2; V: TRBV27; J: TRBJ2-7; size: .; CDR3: ASSLSGGSLNHEQY
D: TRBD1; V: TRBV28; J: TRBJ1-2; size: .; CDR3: ASRGTGVTYGYT